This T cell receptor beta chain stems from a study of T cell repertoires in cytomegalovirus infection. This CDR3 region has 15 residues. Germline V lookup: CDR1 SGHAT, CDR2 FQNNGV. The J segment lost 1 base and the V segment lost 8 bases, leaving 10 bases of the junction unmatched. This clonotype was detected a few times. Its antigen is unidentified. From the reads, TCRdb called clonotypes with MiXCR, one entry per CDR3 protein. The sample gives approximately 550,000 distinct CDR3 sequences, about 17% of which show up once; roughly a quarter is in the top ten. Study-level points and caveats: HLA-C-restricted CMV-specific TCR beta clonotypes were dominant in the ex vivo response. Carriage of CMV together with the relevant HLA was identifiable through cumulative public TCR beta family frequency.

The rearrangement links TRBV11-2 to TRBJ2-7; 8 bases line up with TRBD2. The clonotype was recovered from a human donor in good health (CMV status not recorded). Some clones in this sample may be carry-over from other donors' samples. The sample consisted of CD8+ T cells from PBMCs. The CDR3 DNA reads TGTGCCAGCCGCCAAAGCGGGAGCGTTTCCTACGAGCAGTACTTC. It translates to CASRQSGSVSYEQYF.